The rows below give T cell receptor beta chains drawn from one sample of a study of CD8 T cells in Susac syndrome. One entry per CDR3 protein results from TCRdb running MiXCR on the immunoSEQ multiplex PCR reads. The profile shows 250,000 to 300,000 distinct CDR3 sequences, almost 85% of them singletons. The sequenced sample was CD8+ T cells from PBMCs. The receptor source for this set is a human donor with multiple sclerosis. The CDR3 runs from the conserved cysteine through the conserved F or W. A D gene is named only where the DNA matches it firmly. The listing skips clone size in some rows; elsewhere it reads once, few, many or a size class.

>-|TRBV24-1|TRBD1|TRBJ2-5
TGTGCCACCAGTGACCACGGACAGGACCCAAGTGGGACCCAGTACTTC
CATSDHGQDPSGTQYF
>-|TRBV5-1|-|TRBJ1-2
TGCGCCAGCAGCTTGGAACAACGAGCGAACTATGGCTACACCTTC
CASSLEQRANYGYTF
>-|TRBV7-2|-|TRBJ2-3
TGTGCCAGCAGTTCACATAGCACAGATACGCAGTATTTT
CASSSHSTDTQYF
>-|TRBV6-5|TRBD1|TRBJ1-2
TGTGCCAGCAGTTACGGGACAGGGACCTATGGCTACACCTTC
CASSYGTGTYGYTF
>-|TRBV28|-|TRBJ1-2
TGTGCCAGCACCTTGGGGGACTATGGCTACACCTTC
CASTLGDYGYTF
>-|TRBV5-1|TRBD2|TRBJ2-7
TGCGCCAGCAGCTTGACTAGCGGGAGTAAATCCTACGAGCAGTACTTC
CASSLTSGSKSYEQYF
>-|TRBV27|TRBD2|TRBJ2-7
TGTGCCAGCAGCGTTATCGGGGGGTCCGCCAGCTCCGAGCAGTACTTC
CASSVIGGSASSEQYF
>-|TRBV29-1|-|TRBJ1-2
TGCAGCGTTGGGAGCGGCTACACCTTC
CSVGSGYTF
>-|TRBV9|-|TRBJ2-7
TGTGCCAGCAGCGTAGGTAGCAGGGGGGCCTACGAGCAGTACTTC
CASSVGSRGAYEQYF
>-|TRBV19|-|TRBJ2-7
TGTGCCAGTAGTATAGCGTCTAGCCTCGGGGAGCAGTACTTC
CASSIASSLGEQYF
>-|TRBV28|TRBD1|TRBJ1-2
TGTGCCAGCAGTCTTTTTACAGGGGAGCCCTATGGCTACACCTTC
CASSLFTGEPYGYTF
>-|TRBV24-1|TRBD2|TRBJ2-1
TGTGCCACCAGTGACCGGACTAGCGGAAACTACAATGAGCAGTTCTTC
CATSDRTSGNYNEQFF
>-|TRBV4-3|TRBD2|TRBJ2-1
TGCGCCAGCAGTAGGATACTAGCGATGAACAATGAGCAGTTCTTC
CASSRILAMNNEQFF
>once|TRBV12-3/TRBV12-4|-|TRBJ2-7
TGTGCCAGCAGTTTAAACGGGGGAAGGGCCTACGAGCAGTACTTC
CASSLNGGRAYEQYF
>-|TRBV19|-|TRBJ1-2
TGTGCCAGTAGCTCTGGGGGTTATCATGGCTACACCTTC
CASSSGGYHGYTF
>-|TRBV7-9|-|TRBJ1-2
TGTGCCAGCAGCTTATGGCGGTTCCAGCAAGACTATGGCTACACCTTC
CASSLWRFQQDYGYTF
>-|TRBV6-1|TRBD1|TRBJ2-7
TGTGCCAGCAGCACAGGGGTTCCCTACGAGCAGTACTTC
CASSTGVPYEQYF
>-|TRBV3-1|TRBD1|TRBJ1-2
TGTGCCAGCAGCCAAAGGGACAGGGTCGCCATAGATGGCTACACCTTC
CASSQRDRVAIDGYTF
>-|TRBV6-5|-|TRBJ2-1
TGTGCCAGCGGAATTCAGTTCTTC
CASGIQFF
>-|TRBV7-9|-|TRBJ2-1
TGTGCCAGCAGCTTTCCGGGAGTGATTGGCAATGAGCAGTTCTTC
CASSFPGVIGNEQFF
>-|TRBV6-6|-|TRBJ2-7
TGTGCCAGCAGTACCCGTACCGGGGCAGGGGCGGACGAGCAGTACTTC
CASSTRTGAGADEQYF
>-|TRBV7-9|-|TRBJ2-7
TGTGCCAGCAGCTTAGTGGCAGGCTACGAGCAGTACTTC
CASSLVAGYEQYF
>-|TRBV14|-|TRBJ2-7
TGTGCCAGTGGGGGACCGTTACCTACCTACGAGCAGTACTTC
CASGGPLPTYEQYF
>-|TRBV27|-|TRBJ2-3
TGTGCCAGCAGTCCATTAGCAAACGGGGGTACGCAGTATTTT
CASSPLANGGTQYF
>few|TRBV28|-|TRBJ2-7
TGTGCCAGCAGCCCCGGGTTACCTCTTTCCTACGAGCAGTACTTC
CASSPGLPLSYEQYF
>-|TRBV5-1|-|TRBJ2-2
TGCGCCAGCAGCTCCCGGCCGGACGCGGACACCGGGGAGCTGTTTTTT
CASSSRPDADTGELFF
>-|TRBV6-5|TRBD1|TRBJ1-4
TGTGCCAGCAGCCAGGGACAGGGATTAGGAAAACTGTTTTTT
CASSQGQGLGKLFF
>few|TRBV6-1|TRBD2|TRBJ2-7
TGTGCCAGCAGGGTACTAGCGGGAGTCTACGAGCAGTACTTC
CASRVLAGVYEQYF
>-|TRBV27|-|TRBJ2-7
TGTGCCAGCAGTTCGGGTAGACTTCTTGAGCAGTACTTC
CASSSGRLLEQYF
>-|TRBV19|-|TRBJ1-1
TGTGCCAGTAGTTCCATCGGGGGGAGGGGAGGCACTGAAGCTTTCTTT
CASSSIGGRGGTEAFF
>once|TRBV12-2|-|TRBJ2-7
TGTGCAAGTCGCTTAGCCCGCTACGAGCAGTACTTC
CASRLARYEQYF
>-|TRBV27|-|TRBJ1-2
TGTGCCAGCAGAGGACAGCAGTCTGGCTACACCTTC
CASRGQQSGYTF
>-|TRBV14|-|TRBJ1-4
TGTGCCAGCAGCCAAGTAGCGGGGTTCCCTAATGAAAAACTGTTTTTT
CASSQVAGFPNEKLFF
>-|TRBV28|TRBD2|TRBJ2-5
TGTGCCAGCAGTTTATTTGGGCGTGCGGCTAGCGGGGATTCAGAGACCCAGTACTTC
CASSLFGRAASGDSETQYF
>-|TRBV6-5|TRBD2|TRBJ2-7
TGTGCCAGCAGATTAGCGGGAGGGCCTAGCTACGAGCAGTACTTC
CASRLAGGPSYEQYF
>-|TRBV30|TRBD1|TRBJ2-7
TGTGCCTGGGACCCTGGACAGGGAAGGGACGAGCAGTACTTC
CAWDPGQGRDEQYF
>-|TRBV5-1|TRBD2|TRBJ2-1
TGCGCCAGCAGGCGGGAGGGAGTTGCTGAGCAGTTCTTC
CASRREGVAEQFF
>-|TRBV10-2|-|TRBJ2-7
TGCGCCAGCAGTGGTGTAAGGGAGCCATACGAGCAGTACTTC
CASSGVREPYEQYF
>-|TRBV14|-|TRBJ2-7
TGTGCCAGCAGCGATCCGGGACCCCACTACGAGCAGTACTTC
CASSDPGPHYEQYF